The present TCR beta chain was sequenced within a study of blood T cell repertoires in COVID-19. Repertoires were generated with immunoSEQ multiplex PCR, while TCRdb's copy carries only in-frame clones and drops some. The sample holds approximately 88,000 clones, about 83% seen once. The CDR3 is 12 residues long. Germline CDR1 is MNHNY and CDR2 is SVGAGI (reference sequence). V was clipped by 7 bases and J by 4 bases, with 10 bases between them. The sample was peripheral blood. The sequence came from a human donor in a cohort sampled during active COVID-19. This sequence joins TRBV6-6 and TRBJ1-2, with D perhaps TRBD1 (6 bases). In DNA, the CDR3 is TGTGCCAGCAATATACAGGGCTATGGCTACACCTTC. It specifies CASNIQGYGYTF.